Listed here is a single T cell receptor beta chain. Its target is unknown. The trim removed 6 bases at V and 5 bases at J, leaving 7 bases unmatched. In germline, CDR1 is MNHEY, CDR2 SVGAGI. This CDR3 contains 14 residues. The repertoire was sequenced with immunoSEQ multiplex PCR; TCRdb's copy has only in-frame clones and lacks some. The table records some 40,000 clones, approximately 82% of them present only once. This sample is part of a study of OX40 agonist ivuxolimab in advanced cancers. Study results and caveats: Expanded peripheral T cell antigen specificity was not determined.

V is TRBV6-5 and J is TRBJ2-5, with 9 positions matching TRBD1. The TCR comes from an adult with an advanced solid tumor such as melanoma, head and neck, liver or kidney cancer. This specimen consisted of CD4+ or CD8+ T cells sorted from blood, obtained in a trial of the OX40 agonist ivuxolimab. This CDR3 reads CASRAGTGWETQYF. CDR3 in DNA: TGTGCCAGCAGGGCCGGGACAGGGTGGGAGACCCAGTACTTC.